This passage covers 27 T cell receptor beta chains from one sample sequenced in a study of T cell repertoires in cytomegalovirus infection. Via MiXCR, TCRdb re-called the reads, giving one row per CDR3 protein. This sample has about 830,000 distinct CDR3 sequences; roughly 33% occur once, and the top ten carry under 15%. The antigens these receptors bind are not known. The starting material was cultured CD8+ T cells from PBMCs, obtained from culture after CMV antigen stimulation. The receptors come from a human donor in good health (CMV status not recorded). Some clones in this sample may be carry-over from other donors' samples.

The CDR3 DNA follows: TGTGCCAGCAGCATAACCGGGACAGGGGGCCTCAATGAGCAGTTCTTC. Amino acid sequence: CASSITGTGGLNEQFF. The chain carries TRBV11-2 and TRBJ2-1; 12 bases fit TRBD1. Losses at the gene ends were 5 bases for V and 6 bases for J; bases not matched to a gene: 8. CDR1 is SGHAT, CDR2 FQNNGV, per germline. CDR3 size: 16 residues.

The chain combines TRBV9 with TRBJ1-2; no clear D gene. Looked up from germline, CDR1 is SGDLS and CDR2 is YYNGEE. Trimming stripped 0 bases from V and 4 bases from J, with 13 bases between. The CDR3 loop spans 15 amino acids. CDR3 bases: TGTGCCAGCAGCGTAGGCGTAGGGCCAAGCTATGGCTACACCTTC. Its protein product is CASSVGVGPSYGYTF.

This sequence joins TRBV12-3 or TRBV12-4 and TRBJ1-3; 7 bases are shared with TRBD1. The CDR3 length is 13 residues. Trimming took 6 bases from V and 2 from J; bases not matched to a gene: 1. Here the CDR3 DNA reads TGTGCCAGCAGCCAGGGGGCTGGAAACACCATATATTTT. Translated: CASSQGAGNTIYF.

V gene TRBV6-2 or TRBV6-3 combines with J gene TRBJ2-7; perhaps TRBD2 as D (6 bases). V lost 7 bases to trimming and J lost 3 bases, with 19 bases between them. Germline CDR1 is MNHEY and CDR2 is SVGEGT. The CDR3 runs 15 residues. CDR3 region: CASTNVGGEIYEQYV. DNA of the CDR3: TGTGCCAGCACCAACGTGGGGGGAGAGATCTACGAGCAGTACGTC.

This chain links TRBV14 with TRBJ2-5; weak D call: TRBD1 (5 bases). The CDR3 has 16 amino acids. Between the trimmed V and J ends, which lost 3 bases and 3 bases, there was a span of 17 bases. Looked up from germline, CDR1 is SGHDN and CDR2 is FVKESK. The CDR3 here is CASSHPWQGLEETQYF. The CDR3 DNA reads as TGTGCCAGCAGCCATCCCTGGCAGGGCCTTGAAGAGACCCAGTACTTC.

This chain connects TRBV28 to TRBJ2-7; 7 nucleotides agree with TRBD1. The CDR3 contains 15 residues. The germline V gene has CDR1 MDHEN and CDR2 SYDVKM. Trimming took 4 bases from V and 4 from J; bases not matched to a gene: 10. The CDR3, as DNA: TGTGCCAGCAGTTCCCCCGCGAGACAGGGTTACGAGCAGTACTTC. This sequence encodes CASSSPARQGYEQYF.

This clonotype came up a few times. The chain carries TRBV27 and TRBJ2-3; 10 bases map to TRBD2. Germline trimming cut 4 bases from V and 1 base from J; bases unmatched to any gene: 2. The CDR3 is 15 amino acids. The germline V gene has CDR1 MNHEY and CDR2 SMNVEV (reference sequence). The CDR3 spells CASSWLAGGTDTQYF. The CDR3 DNA reads as TGTGCCAGCAGTTGGCTAGCGGGAGGCACAGATACGCAGTATTTT.

This rearrangement joins TRBV5-4 to TRBJ1-2, with D perhaps TRBD1 (5 bases). CDR3 length equals 14 residues. The germline gives CDR1 SGHNT, CDR2 YYREEE (reference sequence). The V and J ends lost 1 base and 3 bases respectively, with 10 bases between them. This CDR3 reads CASSLIGTYYGYTF. The CDR3 region has the DNA TGTGCCAGCAGCTTGATTGGGACTTACTATGGCTACACCTTC.

This clonotype has a handful of counts. The rearrangement uses TRBV5-8 and TRBJ2-1, with 12 bases aligning to TRBD2. CDR3 size: 15 residues. V lost 0 bases to trimming and J lost 10 bases; unmatched junction nucleotides: 5. Germline CDR1 reads SGHTS; CDR2 reads YDEGEE. The CDR3 loop reads CASSLELAGGREQFF. The CDR3 DNA reads TGTGCCAGCAGCTTGGAACTAGCGGGGGGTCGGGAGCAGTTCTTC.

This clonotype appeared many times. The J gene is TRBJ1-5, the V gene TRBV7-9, with D perhaps TRBD1 (6 bases). Germline loops: CDR1 SEHNR, CDR2 FQNEAQ (reference sequence). V was trimmed by 4 bases and J by 5 bases, leaving 21 bases between them. CDR3 length equals 17 residues. In DNA, the CDR3 is TGTGCCAGCAGCTCAAGCTGGGGCCAGGGGTTGTATCAGCCCCAGCATTTT. This gives the protein CASSSSWGQGLYQPQHF.

The J gene is TRBJ1-5, the V gene TRBV6-1, with 9 bases fitting TRBD1. Germline lookup yields CDR1 MNHNS and CDR2 SASEGT. Losses at the gene ends were 5 bases for V and 1 base for J; bases not matched to a gene: 9. This CDR3 is 17 amino acids long. The CDR3 coding sequence is TGTGCCAGCAGTATTGTACAGGGGGCCTCGAGCAATCAGCCCCAGCATTTT. Amino acid sequence: CASSIVQGASSNQPQHF.

This clonotype was detected many times. The chain carries TRBV7-8 and TRBJ2-1; TRBD2 matches 9 bases. The CDR3 is 17 amino acids. Trimming removed 8 bases from V and 8 bases from J; junction bases left unmatched: 19. Per the germline V gene, CDR1 is SGHVS and CDR2 is FQNEAQ. CDR3 protein: CASSLGVWRGGRDEQFF. CDR3 nucleotides: TGTGCCAGCTCCCTTGGGGTCTGGCGGGGGGGTCGGGATGAGCAGTTCTTC.

This clonotype came up a few times. The gene calls are TRBV27 and TRBJ1-6, with 12 bases identical to TRBD1. In germline, CDR1 is MNHEY, CDR2 SMNVEV (reference sequence). The ends lost 8 bases at V and 8 bases at J; junction bases unmatched: 10. The CDR3 contains 16 residues. The chain's CDR3 is CASGPRDRGRDSPLHF. The CDR3 coding sequence is TGTGCCAGCGGACCCCGGGACAGGGGGCGCGATTCACCCCTCCACTTT.

The CDR3 DNA follows: TGTGCCAGCAGTTTACGCGCAGGGAGTACACCCATGTCGTACTTC. Protein product: CASSLRAGSTPMSYF. This chain links TRBV27 with TRBJ2-7; D assignment may be TRBD1 or TRBD2 (5 bases each). Trimming pared 2 bases from V and 12 bases from J, leaving 23 bases between. The CDR3 is made up of 15 amino acids. Germline loops: CDR1 MNHEY, CDR2 SMNVEV (reference sequence).

This clonotype was observed many times. This rearrangement joins TRBV7-8 to TRBJ2-2, with a possible D match to TRBD1 (6 bases). Germline loops: CDR1 SGHVS, CDR2 FQNEAQ. V lost 1 base and J 2 bases, leaving 11 bases between the germline ends. This CDR3 is 16 amino acids long. CDR3 coding DNA: TGTGCCAGCAGCTTAGTCCGGACAGAAAACACCGGGGAGCTGTTTTTT. Its translation: CASSLVRTENTGELFF.

The chain combines TRBV6-6 with TRBJ1-6; D ambiguous. The CDR3 extends over 14 amino acids. V was clipped by 2 bases and J by 4 bases, with 6 bases between them. From germline, CDR1 is MNHNY and CDR2 SVGAGI (reference sequence). The CDR3 DNA reads TGTGCCAGCAGTTACCCGGGATATAATTCACCCCTCCACTTT. Its protein is CASSYPGYNSPLHF.

This clonotype was seen ten or more times. The gene calls are TRBV7-8 and TRBJ1-4; TRBD1 matches 9 bases. CDR3 length: 15 residues. The germline V gene encodes CDR1 SGHVS and CDR2 FQNEAQ. J was trimmed by 5 bases and V by 4 bases; bases with no gene match: 5. The CDR3 DNA sequence: TGTGCCAGCAGCTGGGGGACAGGGCCAAATGAAAAACTGTTTTTT. Translating it yields CASSWGTGPNEKLFF.

The sample holds a few counts of this clonotype. The chain recombines TRBV7-9 with TRBJ1-4, with 10 nucleotides matching TRBD1. V lost 1 base to trimming and J lost 0 bases; unmatched junction nucleotides: 5. From germline, CDR1 is SEHNR and CDR2 FQNEAQ (reference sequence). The CDR3 runs 18 residues. CDR3 residues: CASSLEGTGESTNEKLFF. DNA of the CDR3: TGTGCCAGCAGCTTAGAAGGGACAGGGGAGTCAACTAATGAAAAACTGTTTTTT.

This clonotype was seen only a few times. This chain uses TRBV28 with TRBJ2-6; the D is unclear. The CDR3 has 14 amino acids. Germline-derived CDR1 and CDR2 are MDHEN and SYDVKM. V was clipped by 7 bases and J by 0 bases, with 7 bases between them. CDR3 protein: CASTGPSGANVLTF. As DNA, the CDR3 is TGTGCCAGCACAGGACCCTCTGGGGCCAACGTCCTGACTTTC.

V is TRBV7-9 and J is TRBJ1-4, with 7 bases fitting TRBD1. The CDR3 length is 15 residues. Germline V gene sequence: CDR1 SEHNR, CDR2 FQNEAQ (reference sequence). J lost 8 bases, V lost 4 bases, and 10 bases had no gene match. CDR3: CASSSDREPEEKLFF. Written as DNA, the CDR3 is TGTGCCAGCAGCTCAGACAGGGAACCCGAGGAAAAACTGTTTTTT.

Remarks on this clonotype: A junction boundary mismatches the germline segment, possibly from a read error. The DNA for the CDR3 is TGCGCCAACAGCCTTCGAGGGGGTAGGGGTGAGCAGTTCTTC. This encodes CANSLRGGRGEQFF. The chain recombines TRBV5-1 with TRBJ2-1, with D possibly matching TRBD1 (6 bases). The CDR3 runs 14 residues. In germline, CDR1 is SGHRS, CDR2 YFSETQ.

This clonotype was seen a few times. The chain couples TRBV12-5 to TRBJ1-5; tentatively, D is TRBD1 (5 bases). Per the germline V gene, CDR1 is LGHNT and CDR2 is FRNRAP. Trimming removed 3 bases from V and 4 bases from J, with 10 bases in between. This CDR3 is 14 amino acids long. The CDR3 loop is CASGFSYRNQPQHF. CDR3 in DNA: TGTGCTAGTGGTTTTAGCTACAGGAATCAGCCCCAGCATTTT.

The CDR3 coding sequence is TGTGCCAGCACCACAACATACAGGGGGTACACTGAAGCTTTCTTT. This translates into CASTTTYRGYTEAFF. The rearrangement uses TRBV4-2 and TRBJ1-1, with 8 bases aligning to TRBD1. Germline assignment: CDR1 LGHNA and CDR2 YNFKEQ. The CDR3 length is 15 residues. Losses at the gene ends were 7 bases for V and 3 bases for J; bases not matched to a gene: 10.

This chain uses TRBV6-2 or TRBV6-3 with TRBJ2-5; D uncertain. Trimming pared 4 bases from V and 2 bases from J, leaving 11 bases between. The CDR3 length is 14 residues. Germline V gives CDR1 MNHEY, CDR2 SVGEGT. The CDR3 here is CASSFWALQETQYF. CDR3 nucleotides: TGTGCCAGCAGTTTTTGGGCATTGCAAGAGACCCAGTACTTC.

The rearrangement joins TRBV10-2 to TRBJ2-7, with TRBD2 identical over 7 bases. Losses at the gene ends were 3 bases for V and 6 bases for J; bases not matched to a gene: 8. In germline, CDR1 is WSHSY, CDR2 SAAADI. The CDR3 is 14 amino acids. The CDR3 is CASSELARSLEQYF. The DNA for the CDR3 is TGCGCCAGCAGTGAACTAGCGAGGTCCCTCGAGCAGTACTTC.

As DNA, the CDR3 is TGCAGTGCTAGAGATCGGGGGGCGTCTGAAGCTTTCTTT. Translating gives CSARDRGASEAFF. The chain employs TRBV20-1 and TRBJ1-1; D might be TRBD1 (6 bases). V lost 0 bases to trimming and J lost 6 bases, with 11 bases between them. The CDR3 sequence is 13 residues long. Looked up from germline, CDR1 is DFQATT and CDR2 is SNEGSKA (reference sequence).

This clonotype was seen ten or more times. V and J are TRBV5-5 and TRBJ2-2; D could derive from TRBD1 or TRBD2 (7 bases each). The CDR3 extends over 21 amino acids. Germline V lookup: CDR1 SGHKS, CDR2 YYEKEE (reference sequence). With 2 bases removed from V and 4 bases from J, the gap between germline ends came to 30 bases. CDR3 protein: CASSFGGGDRGRKRSTGELFF. The DNA of the CDR3 is TGTGCCAGCAGCTTTGGGGGGGGGGATAGGGGGCGAAAAAGAAGCACCGGGGAGCTGTTTTTT.